Listed below are T cell receptor beta chains from one sample, sequenced in a study of T cell responses to AZD1222 COVID-19 vaccine. Only in-frame clones appear in the TCRdb table, and some are missing; sequencing was by immunoSEQ multiplex PCR. Of 130,000 or so clones in the sample, 70% to 90% were seen once. Sample: peripheral blood, taken on day 0 of AZD1222 vaccination. The origin of the receptors is an adult in good health. CDR3s include the opening cysteine and the closing phenylalanine or tryptophan. Each record gives: J gene, clone size, V gene, D gene, CDR3 DNA, CDR3 protein. The D gene is left open where the match is weak. Some rows have no size entry. The others give once, few or many, or a class for an expanded clone.

TRBJ1-6	-	TRBV2	TRBD1	TGTGCCAGCATCCGGACAGGGGGCCGTTCACCCCTCCACTTT	CASIRTGGRSPLHF
TRBJ1-5	few	TRBV6-5	-	TGTGCCAGCAGCACGGGAGTTAATAGCAATCAGCCCCAGCATTTT	CASSTGVNSNQPQHF
TRBJ1-1	-	TRBV2	-	TGTGCCAGCAGGGAACAGGGCTGGACCACTGAAGCTTTCTTT	CASREQGWTTEAFF
TRBJ1-2	-	TRBV4-2	-	TGTGCCAGCAGCCAAGCCGGGGAGGGTGGGTATGGCTACACCTTC	CASSQAGEGGYGYTF
TRBJ2-1	once	TRBV5-1	-	TGCGCCAGCAGCTCCCTGGTAGCGCGGATGAGGAATGAGCAGTTCTTC	CASSSLVARMRNEQFF
TRBJ2-5	-	TRBV24-1	TRBD2	TGTGCCACCAGTGACCGCGGACTAGCGGGGGGCCTTGACGGGATTCAAGAGACCCAGTACTTC	CATSDRGLAGGLDGIQETQYF
TRBJ2-3	-	TRBV18	-	TGTGCCAGCTCACCAGTGAGGGACACAGATACGCAGTATTTT	CASSPVRDTDTQYF
TRBJ1-5	-	TRBV19	TRBD1	TGTGCCAGTAGTACACCCCCGGAGACAGGGGGTAATCAGCCCCAGCATTTT	CASSTPPETGGNQPQHF
TRBJ1-1	once	TRBV27	-	TGCGCCAGCAGTTTGGGTGTCTTCACTGAAGCTTTCTTT	CASSLGVFTEAFF
TRBJ1-2	-	TRBV10-3	-	TGTGCCATCAGTGAATGGTTGGGCAGGGTCGATGGCTACACCTTC	CAISEWLGRVDGYTF
TRBJ1-1	once	TRBV4-3	-	TGCGCCAGCAGCCAAGAGGGGGGGGAATGGTCCATGAACACTGAAGCTTTCTTT	CASSQEGGEWSMNTEAFF
TRBJ1-5	-	TRBV15	-	TGTGCCACCAGGGACAGTAGCAATCAGCCCCAGCATTTT	CATRDSSNQPQHF
TRBJ1-1	-	TRBV11-2	-	TGTGCCAGCAGCGCAACAGGGAGGAACACTGAAGCTTTCTTT	CASSATGRNTEAFF
TRBJ1-6	-	TRBV6-2/TRBV6-3	TRBD1	TGTGCCAGCAGTTCGCGGGACAGGACAAGCTCCTATAATTCACCCCTCCACTTT	CASSSRDRTSSYNSPLHF
TRBJ1-2	-	TRBV7-2	TRBD1	TGTGCCAGCAGCTCCGGGGCCGGGACAGCCAGCTATGGCTACACCTTC	CASSSGAGTASYGYTF
TRBJ1-5	-	TRBV7-2	-	TGTGCCAGCAGCTTCAATAGGGCCAATCAGCCCCAGCATTTT	CASSFNRANQPQHF
TRBJ1-6	once	TRBV27	TRBD1	TGTGCCAGCAGTGCTGGGACAGGAAGTAATTCACCCCTCCACTTT	CASSAGTGSNSPLHF
TRBJ1-6	-	TRBV7-9	-	TGTGCCAGCAGCAGCATCAGGGGTACACATAATTCACCCCTCCACTTT	CASSSIRGTHNSPLHF
TRBJ2-3	-	TRBV18	-	TGTGCCAGCTCTCCCCGAGGGGGGGCGGGGATCACAGATACGCAGTATTTT	CASSPRGGAGITDTQYF
TRBJ1-2	-	TRBV19	-	TGTGCCAGTAGTATTCTTGGGGGGAGCGACTATGGCTACACCTTC	CASSILGGSDYGYTF
TRBJ2-7	-	TRBV19	-	TGTGCCAGTAGTTCTTCAACGAAAACCTACGAGCAGTACTTC	CASSSSTKTYEQYF
TRBJ1-4	-	TRBV10-3	TRBD1	TGTGCCATCAGCCGACAGGGAGGCACTAATGAAAAACTGTTTTTT	CAISRQGGTNEKLFF
TRBJ1-6	-	TRBV5-4	-	TGTGCCAGCATATTCTCAAGGGGGGCGGCAGATTCACCCCTCCACTTT	CASIFSRGAADSPLHF
TRBJ2-3	-	TRBV27	-	TGTGCCAGCAGTTTAGTGGACGGCACAGATACGCAGTATTTT	CASSLVDGTDTQYF
TRBJ2-4	-	TRBV27	TRBD1	TGTGCCAGCAGTTCGGGACAGACATCTAAAAACATTCAGTACTTC	CASSSGQTSKNIQYF
TRBJ2-5	-	TRBV6-5	-	TGTGCCAGCAGTTATGGTCAGGGAACCCAGTACTTC	CASSYGQGTQYF